What follows describes a single T cell receptor (beta chain). Trimming removed 3 bases at V and 2 bases at J, with 8 bases between. Per the germline V gene, CDR1 is LNHNV and CDR2 is YYDKDF (reference sequence). The length of the CDR3 is 15 residues. Per the study methods: Counts of nucleated cells, estimated from reference gene primer amplification, were obtained. TCRdb keeps only in-frame clones here, not all; method: immunoSEQ multiplex PCR. That table supplies the V and J calls and clone size; D and trimming were determined from the DNA. The table records about 230,000 clones, over 70% of them present only once. This specimen belongs to a study of blood T cell repertoires in COVID-19. About the study: COVID-19 samples from acute and convalescent phases originated in the United States, Italy and Spain.

This TCR came from a woman of 80 years or more with acute or convalescent COVID-19. This chain uses TRBV15 with TRBJ1-6; D remains ambiguous. Sequences were obtained from peripheral blood. The CDR3 DNA reads as TGTGCCACCAGCAGTACCGGGACCTATAATTCACCCCTCCACTTT. This encodes CATSSTGTYNSPLHF. Filled out from reference TRBV15 and TRBJ1-6, the complete variable domain reads DAMVIQNPRYQVTQFGKPVTLSCSQTLNHNVMYWYQQKSSQAPKLLFHYYDKDFNNEADTPDNFQSRRPNTSFCFLDIRSPGLGDTAMYLCATSSTGTYNSPLHFGNGTRLTVT.